This T cell receptor beta chain was sequenced for a study of blood T cell repertoires in COVID-19. Overall study: COVID-19 samples, acute and convalescent, were from the United States, Italy and Spain. From T cells, B-cell-depleted T cells, or PBMCs came the material, which was cDNA or gDNA.

This CDR3 comprises 17 residues. Germline-derived CDR1 and CDR2 are SGHTA and FQGNSA. Losses at the gene ends were 1 base for V and 8 bases for J; bases not matched to a gene: 11. The table came from immunoSEQ multiplex PCR; TCRdb's copy has only in-frame clones and leaves some out. The sample lists about 160,000 clones, 65% to 85% seen once, with roughly 2.9% in the top ten. The sequence was collected from a woman aged 60-75 years with acute or convalescent COVID-19. The chain recombines TRBV7-2 with TRBJ2-3; 11 bases align to TRBD2. Sequencing was carried out using peripheral blood. Here the CDR3 DNA reads TGTGCCAGCAGCTTAGATGTCACTAGCGGGGGCCGGGGTACGCAGTATTTT. Its translation: CASSLDVTSGGRGTQYF.